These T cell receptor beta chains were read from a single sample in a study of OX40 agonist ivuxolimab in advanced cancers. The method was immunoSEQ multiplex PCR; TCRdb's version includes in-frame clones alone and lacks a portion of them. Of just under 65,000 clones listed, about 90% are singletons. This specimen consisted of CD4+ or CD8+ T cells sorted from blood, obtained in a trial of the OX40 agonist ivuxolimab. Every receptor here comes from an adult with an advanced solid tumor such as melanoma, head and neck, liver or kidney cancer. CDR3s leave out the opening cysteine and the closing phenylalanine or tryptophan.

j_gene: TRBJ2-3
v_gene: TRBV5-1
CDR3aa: ASSSTTGHSTDTQY

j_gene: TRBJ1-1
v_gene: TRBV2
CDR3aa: ASSAVGRSTEAF

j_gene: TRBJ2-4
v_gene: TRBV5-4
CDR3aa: ASSPSRGLAKNIQY

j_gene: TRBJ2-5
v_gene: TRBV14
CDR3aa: ASSQGAGAVSRETQY

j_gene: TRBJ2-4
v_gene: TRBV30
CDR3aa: AWNSHGADKNIQY

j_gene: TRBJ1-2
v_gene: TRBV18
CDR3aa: ASSPRQGGSYGYT

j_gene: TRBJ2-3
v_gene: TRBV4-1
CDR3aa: ASSRDSAPTDTQY

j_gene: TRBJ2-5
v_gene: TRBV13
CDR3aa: ASSIEAGGPSGETQY

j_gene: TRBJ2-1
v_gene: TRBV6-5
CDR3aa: ASRHREVNYNEQF

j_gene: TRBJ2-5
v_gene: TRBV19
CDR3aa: ASSIQGSETQY

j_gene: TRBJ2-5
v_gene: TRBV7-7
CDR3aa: ASSLSFQETQY

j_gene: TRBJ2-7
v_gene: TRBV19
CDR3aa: ASSLGVTYEQY

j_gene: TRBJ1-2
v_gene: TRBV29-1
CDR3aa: SVEETGRDYYGYT

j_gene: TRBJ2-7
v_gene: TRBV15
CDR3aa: ATSRDGATQY

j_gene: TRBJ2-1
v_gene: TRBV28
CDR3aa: ASSGNGAGTYNEQF

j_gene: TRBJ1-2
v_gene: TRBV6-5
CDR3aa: ASSPFTGLDGYT

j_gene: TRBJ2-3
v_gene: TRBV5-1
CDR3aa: ASRPGVASTDTQY

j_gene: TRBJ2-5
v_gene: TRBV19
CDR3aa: ASGQAQTQETQY

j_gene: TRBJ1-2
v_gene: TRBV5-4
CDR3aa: ASSSGLNYGYT

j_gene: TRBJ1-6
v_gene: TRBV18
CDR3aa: ASSPRTGGNSPLH

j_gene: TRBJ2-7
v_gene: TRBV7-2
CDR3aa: ASSLSGGPYEQY

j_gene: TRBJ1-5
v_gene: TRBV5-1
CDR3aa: ASSLGGRNQPQH

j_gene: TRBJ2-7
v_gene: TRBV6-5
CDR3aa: ASSLVQGSRYEQY

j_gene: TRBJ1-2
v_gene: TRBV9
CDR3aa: ASSYTTGTNYGYT

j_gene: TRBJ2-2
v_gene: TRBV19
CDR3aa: ASSRTWLNTGELF

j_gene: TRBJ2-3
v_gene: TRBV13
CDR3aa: ASRTQRGREGTDTQY

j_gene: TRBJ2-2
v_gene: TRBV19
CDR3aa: ASSIGQMNTGELF

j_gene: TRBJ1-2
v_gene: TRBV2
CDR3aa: ASIKDSLYGYT

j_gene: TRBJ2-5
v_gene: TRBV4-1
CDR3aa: ASSQDPGETQY

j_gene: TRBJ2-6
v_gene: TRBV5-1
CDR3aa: ASRDRGLSSGANVLT

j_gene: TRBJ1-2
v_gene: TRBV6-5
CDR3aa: ASGVPFYGYT

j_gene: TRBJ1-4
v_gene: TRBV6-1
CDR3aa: ASSEGMTGPPTNEKLF

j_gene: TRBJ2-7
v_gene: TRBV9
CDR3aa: ASSPRRRTGHEQY

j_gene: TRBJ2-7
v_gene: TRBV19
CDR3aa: ASSNTGVHEQY

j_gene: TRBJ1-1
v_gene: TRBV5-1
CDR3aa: ASSLAVAVGEAF

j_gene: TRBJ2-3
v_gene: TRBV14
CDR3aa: ASSQRWGTDTQY

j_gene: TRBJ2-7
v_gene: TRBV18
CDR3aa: ASSPSVTYEQY

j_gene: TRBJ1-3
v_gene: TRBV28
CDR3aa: ASSSTQFRGSGNTIY

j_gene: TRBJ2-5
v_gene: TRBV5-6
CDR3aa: ASSLEETQY